These T cell receptor beta chains were read from a single sample in a study of graft-versus-host responses after intestinal transplantation. Their antigens are not known. Profiled with immunoSEQ multiplex PCR; TCRdb holds only in-frame clones, not every one. The sample has over 90,000 clones, over 85% seen once. Material: unstimulated CD8+ T cells sorted from spleen or lymph node cells, obtained before intestinal transplant. The receptors here all came from a human donor who received an intestinal transplant. The CDR3 runs from the conserved cysteine through the conserved F or W.

CDR3 protein: CASRRIYDGNYGYTF; J gene: TRBJ1-2; V gene: TRBV5-1
CDR3 protein: CASSVTGGDLYEKLFF; J gene: TRBJ1-4; V gene: TRBV9
CDR3 protein: CATSRDWDRGQPQHF; J gene: TRBJ1-5; V gene: TRBV15
CDR3 protein: CASRAGGAPNEQFF; J gene: TRBJ2-1; V gene: TRBV5-1
CDR3 protein: CASSSTGDYGYTF; J gene: TRBJ1-2; V gene: TRBV11-2
CDR3 protein: CASSSGYTEAFF; J gene: TRBJ1-1; V gene: TRBV13
CDR3 protein: CASSQTSRITDTQYF; J gene: TRBJ2-3; V gene: TRBV7-6
CDR3 protein: CASSLSAGIDVNYGYTF; J gene: TRBJ1-2; V gene: TRBV5-1
CDR3 protein: CASSLATAGGSEQFF; J gene: TRBJ2-1; V gene: TRBV5-1
CDR3 protein: CASSQGTGSAFF; J gene: TRBJ1-1; V gene: TRBV4-1
CDR3 protein: CASSPRGAGTDTQYF; J gene: TRBJ2-3; V gene: TRBV11-2
CDR3 protein: CASSAFLGGYTEAFF; J gene: TRBJ1-1; V gene: TRBV7-9
CDR3 protein: CASSRGGNRETGELFF; J gene: TRBJ2-2; V gene: TRBV7-9
CDR3 protein: CASSPLAGGHNEQFF; J gene: TRBJ2-1; V gene: TRBV4-1
CDR3 protein: CASSLQSLDSSNTGELFF; J gene: TRBJ2-2; V gene: TRBV5-1
CDR3 protein: CASSRKKTQVSYEQYF; J gene: TRBJ2-7; V gene: TRBV6-6
CDR3 protein: CASSIDLGANYGYTF; J gene: TRBJ1-2; V gene: TRBV19
CDR3 protein: CASSWGVGYEQYF; J gene: TRBJ2-7; V gene: TRBV6-6
CDR3 protein: CASSAGPPWSYNEQFF; J gene: TRBJ2-1; V gene: TRBV2
CDR3 protein: CASSLDLDYGYTF; J gene: TRBJ1-2; V gene: TRBV5-1
CDR3 protein: CASSQGVTGPRNTIYF; J gene: TRBJ1-3; V gene: TRBV4-1
CDR3 protein: CASSPALRGQETQYF; J gene: TRBJ2-5; V gene: TRBV13
CDR3 protein: CASNAGFQGAVDNSPLHF; J gene: TRBJ1-6; V gene: TRBV5-6
CDR3 protein: CASSFPVSNTGELFF; J gene: TRBJ2-2; V gene: TRBV7-9
CDR3 protein: CATSRGGGGNTEAFF; J gene: TRBJ1-1; V gene: TRBV15
CDR3 protein: CASSLPKRATGELFF; J gene: TRBJ2-2; V gene: TRBV11-2
CDR3 protein: CASSPGGGVDEQYF; J gene: TRBJ2-7; V gene: TRBV5-5
CDR3 protein: CASSLITGGYYEQYF; J gene: TRBJ2-7; V gene: TRBV4-1
CDR3 protein: CASSLRQRPSYEQYF; J gene: TRBJ2-7; V gene: TRBV13
CDR3 protein: CASMQYNRGGATDTQYF; J gene: TRBJ2-3; V gene: TRBV7-9
CDR3 protein: CASSRVNRGNLGEQYF; J gene: TRBJ2-7; V gene: TRBV4-1
CDR3 protein: CSVFGKQETQYF; J gene: TRBJ2-5; V gene: TRBV29-1
CDR3 protein: CSVEGGPDGKQYF; J gene: TRBJ2-7; V gene: TRBV29-1
CDR3 protein: CASSPRGGIYNEQFF; J gene: TRBJ2-1; V gene: TRBV7-8
CDR3 protein: CASSIGDEQFF; J gene: TRBJ2-1; V gene: TRBV19
CDR3 protein: CASSEETSGGGETQYF; J gene: TRBJ2-5; V gene: TRBV2
CDR3 protein: CATLAGKYNEQFF; J gene: TRBJ2-1; V gene: TRBV2
CDR3 protein: CASNPRQGATDTQYF; J gene: TRBJ2-3; V gene: TRBV27
CDR3 protein: CASSPTGYYEQYF; J gene: TRBJ2-7; V gene: TRBV5-4
CDR3 protein: CASSLSAAVPEQFF; J gene: TRBJ2-1; V gene: TRBV27
CDR3 protein: CASSQKLQETQYF; J gene: TRBJ2-5; V gene: TRBV14
CDR3 protein: CASTLTSGGATDTQYF; J gene: TRBJ2-3; V gene: TRBV19
CDR3 protein: CASSLETGLGGYTF; J gene: TRBJ1-2; V gene: TRBV5-4
CDR3 protein: CSVDTGGNYGYTF; J gene: TRBJ1-2; V gene: TRBV29-1
CDR3 protein: CASSSDRDYGYTF; J gene: TRBJ1-2; V gene: TRBV7-8
CDR3 protein: CASSQELGGNTEAFF; J gene: TRBJ1-1; V gene: TRBV4-1
CDR3 protein: CASSLTGGPFQETQYF; J gene: TRBJ2-5; V gene: TRBV27
CDR3 protein: CASPEAGRDGYTF; J gene: TRBJ1-2; V gene: TRBV2
CDR3 protein: CASSGPGGDYNSPLHF; J gene: TRBJ1-6; V gene: TRBV25-1